Sample share makes the clone carrying this T cell receptor beta chain large. It may be a read error: a sequence one base away is much more abundant. V shed 6 bases and J 2 bases; nucleotides not matched to a gene: 10. The germline CDR1 and CDR2 sequences are MNHEY and SMNVEV (reference sequence). The CDR3 length is 15 residues. This sample was included in a study of T cells after yellow fever vaccination. The study's findings and limits: Bulk-population clonotypes that are abundant could appear as contaminants in FACS-sorted repertoires. Of the clonotypes, a small share occurred in both CD4 and CD8 compartments.

From the 5' RACE reads, TCRdb called clonotypes with MiXCR, one entry per CDR3 protein. In the table there are more than 1,000 distinct CDR3 sequences, under 75% of which are singletons. The receptor was isolated from a man younger than 35 who received the YFV17D yellow fever vaccine. Sequencing used PBMCs, either bulk or a sorted T-cell subset (CD4+, CD8+, memory, or dextramer-sorted; not recorded which), obtained on the day of the yellow fever booster vaccination. This chain links TRBV27 with TRBJ2-7, with 7 bases aligning to TRBD2. CDR3 in amino acids: CASSHWGGTPYEQYF. CDR3 nucleotides: TGTGCCAGCAGCCACTGGGGGGGTACGCCCTACGAGCAGTACTTC.